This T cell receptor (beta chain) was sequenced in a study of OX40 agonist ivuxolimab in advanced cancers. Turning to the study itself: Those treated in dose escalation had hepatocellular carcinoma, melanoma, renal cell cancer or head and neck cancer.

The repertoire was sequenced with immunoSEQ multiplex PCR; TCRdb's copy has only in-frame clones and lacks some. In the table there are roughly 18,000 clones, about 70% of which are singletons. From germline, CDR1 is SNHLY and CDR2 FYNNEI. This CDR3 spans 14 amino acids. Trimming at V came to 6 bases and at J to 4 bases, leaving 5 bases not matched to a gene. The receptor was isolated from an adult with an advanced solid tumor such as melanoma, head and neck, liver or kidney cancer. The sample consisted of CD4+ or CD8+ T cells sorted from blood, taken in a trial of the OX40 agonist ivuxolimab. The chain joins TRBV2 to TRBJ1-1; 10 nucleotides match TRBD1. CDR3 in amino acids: CASSTGQGITEAFF. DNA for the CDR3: TGTGCCAGCAGCACGGGACAGGGGATCACTGAAGCTTTCTTT.